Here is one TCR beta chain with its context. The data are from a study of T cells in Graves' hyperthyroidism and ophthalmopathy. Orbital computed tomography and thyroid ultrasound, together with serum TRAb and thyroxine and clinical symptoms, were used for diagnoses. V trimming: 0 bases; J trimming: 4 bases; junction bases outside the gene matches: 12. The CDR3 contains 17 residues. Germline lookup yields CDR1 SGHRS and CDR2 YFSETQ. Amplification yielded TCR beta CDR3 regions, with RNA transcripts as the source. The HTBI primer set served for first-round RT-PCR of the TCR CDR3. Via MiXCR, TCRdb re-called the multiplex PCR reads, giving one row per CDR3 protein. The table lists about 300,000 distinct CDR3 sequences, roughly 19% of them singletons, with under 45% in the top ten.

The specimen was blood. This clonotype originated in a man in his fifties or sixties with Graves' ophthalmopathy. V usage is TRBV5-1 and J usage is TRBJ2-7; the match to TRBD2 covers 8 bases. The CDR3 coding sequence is TGCGCCAGCAGCTTGGATGTGCGTAGCGGGACGGGTTACGAGCAGTACTTC. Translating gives CASSLDVRSGTGYEQYF.